These T cell receptor beta chains were read from a single sample in a study of OX40 agonist ivuxolimab in advanced cancers. Repertoires were generated with immunoSEQ multiplex PCR, while TCRdb's copy carries only in-frame clones and drops some. The sample lists 70,000 or so clones, 80% to 90% occurring once. The sample consisted of CD4+ or CD8+ T cells sorted from blood, taken in a trial of the OX40 agonist ivuxolimab. The receptors were gathered from an adult with an advanced solid tumor such as melanoma, head and neck, liver or kidney cancer. Each CDR3 is given with its conserved first and last residue. Fields, in order: J gene, clone size, D gene, V gene, CDR3 DNA, CDR3 protein. The D gene is left open where the match is weak. Clone size, where shown, is once, few, many, or a class for clones that have expanded.

>TRBJ2-3|once|NA|TRBV28
TGTGCCAGCACCTACAGGGGGGGAGGAGATACGCAGTATTTT
CASTYRGGGDTQYF
>TRBJ2-1|NA|TRBD2|TRBV19
TGTGCCAGTAGAACAACTAGCGGGAGTTACAATGAGCAGTTCTTC
CASRTTSGSYNEQFF
>TRBJ2-3|NA|NA|TRBV2
TGTGCCAGCGCCGGCAGACCTACTAGCACAGATACGCAGTATTTT
CASAGRPTSTDTQYF
>TRBJ2-7|NA|NA|TRBV4-3
TGCGCCAGCAGCCAATCCGGGGGGCTCTACGAGCAGTACTTC
CASSQSGGLYEQYF
>TRBJ2-7|NA|TRBD2|TRBV6-6
TGTGCCAGCAGTTACTCGGTAGCGGGAGATAGGGACGAGCAGTACTTC
CASSYSVAGDRDEQYF
>TRBJ2-3|NA|NA|TRBV6-6
TGTGCCAGCAGTTACTCACGGGATACAGATACGCAGTATTTT
CASSYSRDTDTQYF
>TRBJ1-5|NA|TRBD1|TRBV2
TGTGCCAGCAGCCAGGACAGGAGCAATCAGCCCCAGCATTTT
CASSQDRSNQPQHF
>TRBJ1-5|NA|NA|TRBV28
TGTGCCAGCAGTTTACCGCCTCAGGGTATTATGAGCAATCAGCCCCAGCATTTT
CASSLPPQGIMSNQPQHF
>TRBJ1-5|NA|TRBD1|TRBV7-9
TGTGCCAGCAGCTCTACGGGGACAGCGCCAAATCAGCCCCAGCATTTT
CASSSTGTAPNQPQHF
>TRBJ2-7|once|NA|TRBV5-6
TGTGCCAGCAGCTACAGCCGGCTTCCCTCCTACGAGCAGTACTTC
CASSYSRLPSYEQYF
>TRBJ1-2|NA|TRBD1|TRBV6-6
TGTGCCAGCAGTTACTCAGGGGGCTCGAACTATGGCTACACCTTC
CASSYSGGSNYGYTF
>TRBJ2-7|NA|NA|TRBV5-1
TGCGCCAGCAGCTTGGGGTACAGGGAAGGGAGCGAGCAGTACTTC
CASSLGYREGSEQYF
>TRBJ2-7|NA|TRBD1|TRBV5-8
TGTGCCAGCAGCTTCTGGGACAGGGGTTACGAGCAGTACTTC
CASSFWDRGYEQYF
>TRBJ1-2|NA|NA|TRBV28
TGTGCCAGCAGTTTGCAGGGGCTCGTCTATGGCTACACCTTC
CASSLQGLVYGYTF
>TRBJ2-3|NA|NA|TRBV19
TGTGCCAGTAGCCTCCGTCGGGTCGCAGATACGCAGTATTTT
CASSLRRVADTQYF
>TRBJ2-5|once|NA|TRBV6-1
TGTGCCAGCAGGGTCCAAGAGACCCAGTACTTC
CASRVQETQYF
>TRBJ2-1|NA|TRBD2|TRBV5-1
TGCGCCAGCAGCCCCCGGACTAGCGGGAGCGGCGGTGAGCAGTTCTTC
CASSPRTSGSGGEQFF
>TRBJ2-3|NA|TRBD2|TRBV28
TGTGCCAGCAGTTTGGCGGGGGGCACAGATACGCAGTATTTT
CASSLAGGTDTQYF
>TRBJ2-7|NA|NA|TRBV9
TGTGCCAGCAGCGTAGGGCTACGGGGTTACGAGCAGTACTTC
CASSVGLRGYEQYF
>TRBJ2-7|once|NA|TRBV5-1
TGCGCCAGCAGCCGTACCCTCTCCTACGAGCAGTACTTC
CASSRTLSYEQYF
>TRBJ2-3|NA|NA|TRBV6-6
TGTGCCACCCGCCGGGACATACCAGATACGCAGTATTTT
CATRRDIPDTQYF
>TRBJ1-5|NA|NA|TRBV28
TGTGCCAGCAGGGGAACGGGATTCTGGGGCAATCAGCCCCAGCATTTT
CASRGTGFWGNQPQHF
>TRBJ2-3|NA|TRBD2|TRBV28
TGTGCCAGCAGCTCCCTTGGGGTAGCGGGTGCAGATACGCAGTATTTT
CASSSLGVAGADTQYF
>TRBJ1-4|NA|TRBD1|TRBV5-8
TGTGCCAGCAGCTTGGAGGGACAGCCAAGTGAAAAACTGTTTTTT
CASSLEGQPSEKLFF
>TRBJ1-1|NA|TRBD1|TRBV6-6
TGTGCCAGCAGTTACTCAGGGGGCGGAAAAACTGAAGCTTTCTTT
CASSYSGGGKTEAFF
>TRBJ1-1|once|TRBD1|TRBV6-5
TGTGCCAGCGGTCGCACAGGGGTGGCTTTCTTT
CASGRTGVAFF
>TRBJ1-4|NA|NA|TRBV5-1
TGCGCCAGCAGCTTGGTGGGTAGTGGTGAAAAACTGTTTTTT
CASSLVGSGEKLFF
>TRBJ2-7|NA|TRBD1|TRBV19
TGTGCCAGTAGTAGAGGGACAGCCTACGAGCAGTACTTC
CASSRGTAYEQYF
>TRBJ1-4|NA|NA|TRBV18
TGTGCCAGCTCACCATCAGGGGCAACTAATGAAAAACTGTTTTTT
CASSPSGATNEKLFF
>TRBJ1-5|NA|TRBD1|TRBV28
TGTGCCAGCAGTTTAGGCAGGGGGGAGTATCAGCCCCAGCATTTT
CASSLGRGEYQPQHF
>TRBJ2-7|NA|NA|TRBV6-5
TGTGCCAGCAGTTACTCCTTAAGCGGAGGGCGAGGCGAGCAGTACTTC
CASSYSLSGGRGEQYF
>TRBJ2-7|NA|TRBD1|TRBV15
TGTGCCACCAGCACAGAATTGACAGGGGGTCCCTACGAGCAGTACTTC
CATSTELTGGPYEQYF
>TRBJ2-7|NA|NA|TRBV28
TGTGCCAGCAGTTTAAGTCTCGGTGGGGGCGACGAGCAGTACTTC
CASSLSLGGGDEQYF
>TRBJ1-6|few|TRBD1|TRBV7-9
TGTGCCAGCAGCTTAGTACAGGGGGCCTCGAATTCACCCCTCCACTTT
CASSLVQGASNSPLHF
>TRBJ1-1|NA|TRBD1|TRBV15
TGTGCCACCAGCAGAGATAGGACAGGGGGAAACACTGAAGCTTTCTTT
CATSRDRTGGNTEAFF
>TRBJ2-7|NA|NA|TRBV28
TGTGCCAGCAGTCCGCCCGGACTGGCTTTGAACGAGCAGTACTTC
CASSPPGLALNEQYF
>TRBJ2-7|NA|NA|TRBV29-1
TGCAGCGTTGAAAAGCAGGCCGGAGGATCCGAGCAGTACTTC
CSVEKQAGGSEQYF
>TRBJ2-1|NA|NA|TRBV2
TGTGCCAGCAGTGAAGGGCCGGCAGGGGTAGGTAGTGAGCAGTTCTTC
CASSEGPAGVGSEQFF
>TRBJ2-4|NA|TRBD2|TRBV4-1
TGCGCCAGCAGCCAATTGGGACTAGCGGGAGGGCCGCGGAACATTCAGTACTTC
CASSQLGLAGGPRNIQYF
>TRBJ2-5|once|TRBD2|TRBV27
TGTGCCAGCAGCCGTGCTAGCGGTCAAGAGACCCAGTACTTC
CASSRASGQETQYF
>TRBJ1-2|NA|TRBD1|TRBV14
TGTGCCAGCAGCCAAGAAGAGGGGGCGCCCAATGGCTACACCTTC
CASSQEEGAPNGYTF
>TRBJ2-5|NA|NA|TRBV19
TGTGCCAGTAGTTCGGCTGTGAGAGGAGAGACCCAGTACTTC
CASSSAVRGETQYF
>TRBJ2-5|NA|TRBD2|TRBV11-3
TGTGCCAGCAGCTTAGTGCGGGAGGGCCGGGAGACCCAGTACTTC
CASSLVREGRETQYF
>TRBJ2-1|NA|TRBD2|TRBV7-9
TGTGCCAGCAGCCCCACTAGCGGGAGTCGGAATGAGCAGTTCTTC
CASSPTSGSRNEQFF
>TRBJ1-1|NA|NA|TRBV7-9
TGTGCCAGCAGCTTAGAACCGGAAACTGAAGCTTTCTTT
CASSLEPETEAFF
>TRBJ1-5|NA|TRBD1|TRBV29-1
TGCAGCGTTGCCGGGACAGGGGGTCAGCCCCAGCATTTT
CSVAGTGGQPQHF
>TRBJ2-5|NA|NA|TRBV2
TGTGCCAGCAGTGAAGCTCTGACCCAGTACTTC
CASSEALTQYF
>TRBJ2-3|once|NA|TRBV5-1
TGCGCCAGCAGTTGGGGAGGAACAGATACGCAGTATTTT
CASSWGGTDTQYF
>TRBJ1-2|NA|NA|TRBV5-4
TGTGCCAGCAGCTTGGTTGGGGTGGAAGGCTACACCTTC
CASSLVGVEGYTF
>TRBJ2-5|NA|TRBD2|TRBV7-6
TGTGCCAGCAGCTTAGAAGCGGGGGAAGAGACCCAGTACTTC
CASSLEAGEETQYF
>TRBJ2-2|NA|TRBD1|TRBV6-1
TGTGCCAGCTCCGGGACAGGGGATTACACCGGGGAGCTGTTTTTT
CASSGTGDYTGELFF
>TRBJ2-3|NA|TRBD2|TRBV5-1
TGCGCCAGCAACTTGCTAGCGGCTAGCACAGATACGCAGTATTTT
CASNLLAASTDTQYF
>TRBJ2-1|NA|TRBD2|TRBV18
TGTGCCAGCTCACCTCCGGGACTAGTCGTCTACAATGAGCAGTTCTTC
CASSPPGLVVYNEQFF
>TRBJ2-7|NA|TRBD2|TRBV19
TGTGCCAGCTCGACTAGCGGCTACGAGCAGTACTTC
CASSTSGYEQYF